Described below is a single T cell receptor (beta chain) sequence and its context. The data stem from a study of blood T cell repertoires in COVID-19. For the study at large: COVID-19 samples collected from the United States, Italy and Spain covered acute and convalescent phases.

Germline CDR1 and CDR2: MDHEN and SYDVKM. The CDR3 has 15 amino acids. The trim removed 2 bases at V and 5 bases at J, leaving 7 bases unmatched. Under the authors' procedure: Nucleated cell counts were estimated from reference gene primer amplification. Using immunoSEQ multiplex PCR, the repertoire was profiled, and TCRdb retains in-frame clones only, with some absent. The V and J calls and clone size are taken from that table; D and trimming were inferred from the DNA. The data show under 250,000 clones, with 82% seen just once and approximately 5.2% held by the top ten. Patients of the Seattle cohort, enrolled during active infection, were followed longitudinally.

The genes are TRBV28 and TRBJ2-7; 9 bases line up with TRBD2. The sequenced material came from peripheral blood. This TCR was recovered from a woman between 65 and 79 years old with COVID-19, enrolled during active disease. CDR3 DNA: TGTGCCAGCAGTTTAGGGGGACTAGCAGGGGACGAGCAGTACTTC. It encodes CASSLGGLAGDEQYF.